These 8 T cell receptor beta chains came from one sample sequenced in a study of blood T cell repertoires in COVID-19. The protocol was immunoSEQ multiplex PCR, while the TCRdb copy is restricted to in-frame clones and leaves out a portion. This table holds some 100,000 clones, just over 85% found once. Material: peripheral blood. The origin of the receptors is a woman in her seventies with acute or convalescent COVID-19.

The chain links TRBV5-1 to TRBJ2-7; 11 bases line up with TRBD2. Per the germline V gene, CDR1 is SGHRS and CDR2 is YFSETQ. With V trimmed by 6 bases and J by 0 bases, 5 bases remained unmatched. The CDR3 is 15 residues long. CDR3 protein: CASTITSGGSYEQYF. CDR3 nucleotide sequence: TGCGCCAGCACCATAACTAGCGGGGGCTCCTACGAGCAGTACTTC.

V gene TRBV19 combines with J gene TRBJ1-1; 8 nucleotides agree with TRBD1. CDR1 LNHDA and CDR2 SQIVND come from the germline V gene (reference sequence). CDR3 length: 14 amino acids. V lost 7 bases to trimming and J lost 7 bases; unmatched junction nucleotides: 11. CDR3 sequence reads: CASTTGDRRGEAFF. The CDR3 DNA reads TGTGCCAGTACCACCGGGGACAGGCGGGGTGAAGCTTTCTTT.

This chain links TRBV30 with TRBJ1-1, with D possibly matching TRBD1 (6 bases). The CDR3 is 13 amino acids. CDR1 GTSNPN and CDR2 SVGIG come from the germline V gene (reference sequence). V was trimmed by 3 bases and J by 4 bases, leaving 12 bases between them. The CDR3, as DNA: TGTGCCTGGAGAGCTACAGGGACCACTGAAGCTTTCTTT. It translates to CAWRATGTTEAFF.

This sequence joins TRBV5-1 and TRBJ1-1; D is ambiguous. Trimming pared 7 bases from V and 0 bases from J, leaving 10 bases between. The CDR3 has 13 amino acids. Germline V gene data show CDR1 as SGHRS and CDR2 as YFSETQ. The CDR3 nucleotides read TGCGCCAGCTCGTCCGTCCTGAACACTGAAGCTTTCTTT. This codes for CASSSVLNTEAFF.

CDR3 nucleotides: TGTGCCAGCACAGTCCCCGGGACAGGGACTCCATCCTACGAGCAGTACTTC. Its protein product is CASTVPGTGTPSYEQYF. J is TRBJ2-7 and V is TRBV28; TRBD1 matches at 9 bases. The ends lost 7 bases at V and 1 base at J; junction bases unmatched: 14. The length of the CDR3 is 17 residues. CDR1 and CDR2 (germline): MDHEN, SYDVKM.

The chain has TRBV6-2 or TRBV6-3 and TRBJ2-5, with D maybe TRBD2 (5 bases). This CDR3 contains 16 residues. Germline V gene data show CDR1 as MNHEY and CDR2 as SVGEGT. Trimming left V 0 bases short and J 5 bases short, with 16 bases between. CDR3 region: CASSYSRAYGVETQYF. The DNA of the CDR3 is TGTGCCAGCAGTTACTCGAGGGCGTACGGAGTGGAGACCCAGTACTTC.

This sequence joins TRBV5-1 and TRBJ1-2, with D perhaps matching TRBD1 (6 bases). Germline V lookup: CDR1 SGHRS, CDR2 YFSETQ. V lost 3 bases and J 0 bases, leaving 15 bases between the germline ends. This CDR3 is built from 16 residues. The CDR3 nucleotides read TGCGCCAGCAGCTGGAACGCAGGGGATTCTAACTATGGCTACACCTTC. It codes for CASSWNAGDSNYGYTF.

V is TRBV7-7 and J is TRBJ2-3; the D gene is possibly TRBD2 (5 bases). The CDR3 has 15 amino acids. Looked up from germline, CDR1 is SSHAT and CDR2 is FNYEAQ (reference sequence). Trimming stripped 3 bases from V and 5 bases from J, with 15 bases between. CDR3 amino acids: CASSFTGKVGDTQYF. The CDR3 region has the DNA TGTGCCAGCAGCTTTACCGGGAAGGTCGGAGATACGCAGTATTTT.